One and the same sample provided the 10 T cell receptor beta chains below, sequenced in a study of T cell clonality in common variable immunodeficiency. The assay was immunoSEQ multiplex PCR, and TCRdb's table has in-frame clones only and misses some. Altogether approximately 42,000 clones were found in the sample, and no singletons occur. The specimen sequenced was peripheral blood mononuclear cells. These receptors all come from a person aged 18-70 years in good health.

With regard to this clone: The missing CDR3 end, 3 residues past where the read stops, is filled in from the germline J gene. The J gene is TRBJ2-7, the V gene TRBV19; 7 bases agree with TRBD1. V shed 5 bases, J shed 4 bases, and the junction held 8 bases outside the gene matches. Germline V gene data show CDR1 as LNHDA and CDR2 as SQIVND (reference sequence). CDR3 length: 14 amino acids. The part of the CDR3 DNA that was read is TGTGCCAGTAGTTACGACAGGGCTGGATACGAG. Translating it yields CASSYDRAGYE. The CDR3 in its entirety is CASSYDRAGYEQYF.

Ten or more counts support this clone. The CDR3 end falls 3 residues outside the read, so it is completed with the germline J gene. The chain uses TRBV19 and TRBJ1-5; TRBD1 aligns across 8 bases. Germline V gene sequence: CDR1 LNHDA, CDR2 SQIVND (reference sequence). The CDR3 spans 21 residues. J was trimmed by 4 bases and V by 5 bases; bases with no gene match: 25. CDR3: CASSGGRTGSRVAGLNQPQHF. The part of the CDR3 DNA that was read is TGTGCCAGTAGTGGCGGGCGGACAGGGAGCAGAGTTGCTGGGTTAAATCAGCCC.

This clone appeared many times. From the germline J gene comes the end of the CDR3, since the read stops 3 residues before it. V gene TRBV20-1 combines with J gene TRBJ1-2, with TRBD1 matching over 7 bases. After removal of 4 bases from V and 2 bases from J, the junction contained 4 bases not matched to a gene. Germline CDR1 reads DFQATT; CDR2 reads SNEGSKA (reference sequence). The CDR3 loop spans 13 amino acids. CDR3 loop: CSANAGGNYGYTF. The CDR3 bases that were read are TGCAGTGCTAATGCAGGGGGGAACTATGGC.

This clone was observed at least ten times. The read is 3 residues too short to cover the CDR3 end, so that end is filled in from the germline J gene. The V and J genes are TRBV20-1 and TRBJ2-2; 9 bases map to TRBD1. Per germline, CDR1 DFQATT and CDR2 SNEGSKA (reference sequence). This CDR3 is 19 amino acids long. The J segment lost 1 base and the V segment lost 1 base, leaving 13 bases of the junction unmatched. This chain's CDR3 is CSARGGGQGRSGNTGELFF. The covered CDR3 bases are TGCAGTGCTAGAGGGGGTGGACAGGGGAGAAGCGGGAACACCGGGGAG.

This clone showed up many times. The CDR3 sequence is CSVEARVSTDTQYF. The CDR3 DNA, read in part, is TGCAGCGTTGAGGCAAGGGTCAGCACAGATACG. The genes are TRBV29-1 and TRBJ2-3, with D unresolved. The read stops 3 residues short of the end of the CDR3; the missing end is completed from the germline J gene. This CDR3 region has 14 residues. Germline V gene sequence: CDR1 SQVTM, CDR2 ANQGSEA. Trimming removed 3 bases from V and 0 bases from J, with 10 bases in between.

The table lists this clone with many counts. The read ends 3 residues early relative to the CDR3; the germline J gene fills the gap. The chain joins TRBV20-1 to TRBJ2-7, with TRBD2 identical over 8 bases. V was pared by 6 bases and J by 5 bases, with 12 bases of the junction left unmatched. CDR1 and CDR2 from the germline V gene are DFQATT and SNEGSKA (reference sequence). The CDR3 consists of 14 residues. The part of the CDR3 DNA that was read is TGCAGTGCGACAGGCTCCGGGACTAGAAACGAG. Its translation: CSATGSGTRNE. The CDR3 reads in full as CSATGSGTRNEQYF.

The table lists this clone with many counts. With the read ending 3 residues before the CDR3 end, the germline J gene is used to fill in that end. This sequence joins TRBV5-1 and TRBJ2-7; 8 bases are shared with TRBD1. Germline trimming cut 1 base from V and 3 bases from J; bases unmatched to any gene: 9. Germline-derived CDR1 and CDR2 are SGHRS and YFSETQ. This CDR3 contains 16 residues. CDR3 DNA (partial): TGCGCCAGCAGCTTGCCTTCTGGACAGGGCAACTACGAG. Translated, it gives CASSLPSGQGNYE. The full CDR3 protein is CASSLPSGQGNYEQYF. The full variable domain, rest sourced from reference TRBV5-1 and TRBJ2-7, is KAGVTQTPRYLIKTRGQQVTLSCSPISGHRSVSWYQQTPGQGLQFLFEYFSETQRNKGNFPGRFSGRQFSNSRSEMNVSTLELGDSALYLCASSLPSGQGNYEQYFGPGTRLTVT.

This clone has at least ten counts. The read is 3 residues too short to cover the CDR3 end, so that end is filled in from the germline J gene. This chain links TRBV6-2 or TRBV6-3 with TRBJ2-1; TRBD2 aligns across 10 bases. Germline trimming cut 6 bases from V and 3 bases from J; bases unmatched to any gene: 8. The CDR3 covers 16 residues. Per the germline V gene, CDR1 is MNHEY and CDR2 is SVGEGT. The CDR3 DNA, read in part, is TGTGCCAGCAGGCTTGCCGGACTAGCGGTCTACAATGAG. Its protein product is CASRLAGLAVYNE. From start to end, the CDR3 is CASRLAGLAVYNEQFF.

A note on this clone: The read finishes 3 residues shy of the CDR3 end, and the germline J gene is used to complete it. J is TRBJ1-1 and V is TRBV7-9, with D uncertain. The CDR3 runs 14 residues. Trimming took off 5 bases at V and 0 bases at J, with 10 bases between the two ends. From germline, CDR1 is SEHNR and CDR2 FQNEAQ (reference sequence). Incomplete CDR3 DNA: TGTGCCAGCAGCCACGTTCGGGTGAACACTGAA. It translates to CASSHVRVNTE. The full-length CDR3 reads as CASSHVRVNTEAFF.

At least ten counts were recorded for this clone. The read halts 3 residues ahead of the CDR3 end, with the missing end drawn from the germline J gene. V usage is TRBV28 and J usage is TRBJ1-4, with D possibly matching TRBD1 (5 bases). The germline V gene has CDR1 MDHEN and CDR2 SYDVKM. This CDR3 region has 16 residues. Trimming stripped 5 bases from V and 4 bases from J, with 17 bases between. CDR3 sequence: CASSLYWTFGNEKLFF. Partial CDR3 DNA: TGTGCCAGCAGTCTATATTGGACATTTGGTAATGAAAAA.